Each of the 30 T cell receptor beta chains below was sequenced from the same sample in a study of blood T cells in healthy people across ages. Primed by a sample-barcoded 5' primer and a J-beta primer mix, a second PCR proceeded for 7 to 11 cycles. TCRdb reprocessed the 5' RACE reads with MiXCR, giving one entry per CDR3 protein. Of 700,000 or so distinct CDR3 sequences in the sample, over 40% were seen once. The specimen sequenced was blood. The receptors derive from a man older than 75 in good health.

The gene calls are TRBV5-1 and TRBJ2-5; D might be TRBD1 (6 bases). Germline V gene lookup returns CDR1 SGHRS and CDR2 YFSETQ. V was shortened by 4 bases and J by 3 bases, with 13 bases between the two germline ends. The CDR3 is 14 residues long. The CDR3 spells CASSRRRQEETQYF. DNA for the CDR3: TGCGCCAGCAGCCGAAGAAGACAGGAAGAGACCCAGTACTTC.

This clonotype was seen once. The chain has TRBV7-9 and TRBJ2-5, with 9 positions matching TRBD1. Judging by the DNA end, TRBJ2-7 fits better; the J call may be wrong. The CDR3 sequence is 16 residues long. CDR1 is SEHNR, CDR2 FQNEAQ, per germline (reference sequence). CDR3 DNA: TGTGCCAGCAGCTTAGTCCCCCCGGGACAGGGAGGCGAGCAGTACTTC. It specifies CASSLVPPGQGGEQYF.

This chain uses TRBV25-1 with TRBJ2-7; 9 bases align to TRBD1. The CDR3 contains 16 residues. Germline CDR1 reads MGHDK; CDR2 reads SYGVNS. V was pared by 7 bases and J by 2 bases, with 12 bases of the junction left unmatched. The CDR3 DNA is TGTGCCAGCATCGAGAGCGGGACAGGGACCCCCTACGAGCAGTACTTC. It translates to CASIESGTGTPYEQYF.

The chain carries TRBV28 and TRBJ1-6; possible D gene TRBD1, 6 bases. Germline assignment: CDR1 MDHEN and CDR2 SYDVKM. The CDR3 spans 13 residues. Trimming shortened V by 7 bases and J by 8 bases, and 12 bases separated the two germline ends. CDR3 bases: TGTGCCAGCAAAACAGGGTCCTATTCACCCCTCCACTTT. Protein product: CASKTGSYSPLHF.

This clonotype was detected only a few times. The chain uses TRBV14 and TRBJ2-5, with D perhaps matching TRBD1 (6 bases). Trimming cost V 5 bases and J 1 base, with 14 bases left between them. This CDR3 is 15 amino acids long. Germline lookup yields CDR1 SGHDN and CDR2 FVKESK. DNA of the CDR3: TGTGCCAGCAGCTGGGCCTGGGGGCGCCAAGAGACCCAGTACTTC. Protein sequence: CASSWAWGRQETQYF.

This clonotype was detected a few times. The J gene is TRBJ1-5, the V gene TRBV6-4, with 7 bases that match TRBD1. Germline loops: CDR1 MRHNA, CDR2 SNTAGT. V lost 10 bases to trimming and J lost 2 bases; unmatched junction nucleotides: 11. CDR3 size: 15 residues. The CDR3: CAITGDSGGNQPQHF. The CDR3 nucleotides are TGTGCCATTACGGGGGACAGTGGAGGCAATCAGCCCCAGCATTTT.

The rearrangement joins TRBV7-2 to TRBJ1-4, with D possibly matching TRBD1 (5 bases). This CDR3 has 15 residues. The germline V gene has CDR1 SGHTA and CDR2 FQGNSA. The ends were cut back, 4 bases at V and 5 bases at J, with 14 bases in the middle. Written as DNA, the CDR3 is TGTGCCAGCAGCTCCTCGGGACCGATAAATGAAAAACTGTTTTTT. Its translation: CASSSSGPINEKLFF.

This clonotype came up a few times. J is TRBJ1-5 and V is TRBV30, with TRBD1 as a possible D gene (6 bases). Trimming left V 2 bases short and J 2 bases short, with 13 bases between. CDR3 size: 15 residues. The germline V gene encodes CDR1 GTSNPN and CDR2 SVGIG (reference sequence). The CDR3 nucleotides are TGTGCCTGGAGTTACCGGGAGGGGGGCAATCAGCCCCAGCATTTT. This translates into CAWSYREGGNQPQHF.

A few counts support this clonotype. This chain joins TRBV5-1 and TRBJ2-7; D is perhaps TRBD2 (7 bases). The germline gives CDR1 SGHRS, CDR2 YFSETQ. The CDR3 length is 15 residues. Deletions cut 7 bases from V and 3 bases from J, with 20 bases between. The CDR3 reads CASHREDSWSYEQYF. As DNA, the CDR3 is TGCGCCAGCCATCGGGAGGACAGCTGGAGCTACGAGCAGTACTTC.

The V gene is TRBV6-2 or TRBV6-3, the J gene TRBJ2-3; D perhaps matches TRBD2 (5 bases). With 6 bases removed from V and 4 bases from J, the gap between germline ends came to 20 bases. This CDR3 contains 16 residues. In germline, CDR1 is MNHEY, CDR2 SVGEGT. CDR3 protein: CASRPNLRVAPDTQYF. The CDR3 DNA follows: TGTGCCAGCAGACCCAACTTGCGGGTCGCACCAGATACGCAGTATTTT.

V is TRBV15 and J is TRBJ2-5; TRBD1 or TRBD2 may be the D gene (5 bases each). CDR3 length: 17 residues. Germline loops: CDR1 LNHNV, CDR2 YYDKDF (reference sequence). The germline V and J ends were trimmed by 0 bases and 2 bases, with 16 bases remaining between them. The DNA for the CDR3 is TGTGCCACCAGCAGAGACCTCTCAGAGGGGCCTCAAGAGACCCAGTACTTC. Protein: CATSRDLSEGPQETQYF.

The genes are TRBV29-1 and TRBJ2-3; D gene ambiguous. The CDR3 runs to 14 residues. V dropped 7 bases and J dropped 4 bases, with 18 bases sitting between them. Per germline, CDR1 SQVTM and CDR2 ANQGSEA. CDR3 bases: TGCAGCGCCCTTATGTTGGCTCGGTCAGATACGCAGTATTTT. Protein sequence: CSALMLARSDTQYF.

V usage is TRBV2 and J usage is TRBJ1-1; D may be TRBD1 (5 bases). Germline V lookup: CDR1 SNHLY, CDR2 FYNNEI. V gave up 8 bases and J gave up 1 base, with 11 bases separating them. This CDR3 has 13 amino acids. The CDR3 protein is CASGGGRNTEAFF. Written as DNA, the CDR3 is TGTGCCAGCGGGGGGGGAAGGAACACTGAAGCTTTCTTT.

This clonotype was seen a few times. The V and J genes are TRBV7-6 and TRBJ2-7; 8 bases align to TRBD2. The CDR3 runs 16 residues. J lost 0 bases, V lost 5 bases, and 9 bases had no gene match. From germline, CDR1 is SGHVS and CDR2 FNYEAQ. The CDR3 here is CASSLHLSGVSYEQYF. DNA of the CDR3: TGTGCCAGCAGCCTCCACCTTAGCGGGGTCTCCTACGAGCAGTACTTC.

V and J are TRBV7-8 and TRBJ2-4; D not resolved. Germline assignment: CDR1 SGHVS and CDR2 FQNEAQ. Trimming stripped 0 bases from V and 0 bases from J, with 3 bases between. The CDR3 is 14 residues long. CDR3 amino acids: CASSLAGAKNIQYF. CDR3 DNA sequence: TGTGCCAGCAGCTTAGCCGGAGCCAAAAACATTCAGTACTTC. The full variable domain, rest sourced from reference TRBV7-8 and TRBJ2-4, is GAGVSQSPRYKVAKRGQDVALRCDPISGHVSLFWYQQALGQGPEFLTYFQNEAQLDKSGLPSDRFFAERPEGSVSTLKIQRTQQEDSAVYLCASSLAGAKNIQYFGAGTRLSVL.

Points on this clonotype: The junction departs from germline at one end; a sequencing error may be responsible. V and J are TRBV6-2 or TRBV6-3 and TRBJ2-1, with 7 bases that match TRBD1. This CDR3 has 15 amino acids. Germline V gene sequence: CDR1 MNHEY, CDR2 SVGEGT. The CDR3 DNA is TGTGCCAGCAGAAATCTAAGGGGGCCCCTCAATAAGCAGTTCTTC. Its protein product is CASRNLRGPLNKQFF.

This clonotype was observed a few times. The genes are TRBV4-3 and TRBJ1-2; a possible D gene is TRBD1 (6 bases). Germline loops: CDR1 LGHNA, CDR2 YSLEER. The length of the CDR3 is 13 residues. Deletions cut 4 bases from V and 10 bases from J, with 16 bases between. The CDR3 loop is CASSPNPDRTYTF. The CDR3 DNA sequence: TGCGCCAGCAGCCCTAACCCAGACAGGACCTACACCTTC.

The chain combines TRBV6-1 with TRBJ1-2, with D possibly being TRBD1 (5 bases). With 7 bases removed from V and 3 bases from J, the gap between germline ends came to 9 bases. The CDR3 runs 12 residues. Germline values: CDR1 MNHNS, CDR2 SASEGT. The CDR3 bases are TGTGCCAGCATTTCGACAGACTATGGCTACACCTTC. As protein: CASISTDYGYTF.

This clonotype was picked up a small number of times. The V call is TRBV2, the J call TRBJ1-2; D is unclear. V dropped 7 bases and J dropped 3 bases, with 12 bases sitting between them. Germline V gives CDR1 SNHLY, CDR2 FYNNEI. The CDR3 is made up of 13 amino acids. CDR3 coding DNA: TGTGCCAGCATCACCCCGCAAGACTATGGCTACACCTTC. It translates to CASITPQDYGYTF.

This clonotype was observed at least ten times. J is TRBJ2-7 and V is TRBV29-1; a possible D gene is TRBD1 (6 bases). Per the germline V gene, CDR1 is SQVTM and CDR2 is ANQGSEA. This CDR3 contains 12 residues. The V end lost 7 bases, the J end lost 2 bases, and 12 bases lay between the germline ends. This CDR3 reads CSGWDKTYEQYF. The DNA of the CDR3 is TGCAGCGGGTGGGACAAAACCTACGAGCAGTACTTC.

The chain employs TRBV5-1 and TRBJ2-2; no reliable D call. This CDR3 region has 14 residues. The germline gives CDR1 SGHRS, CDR2 YFSETQ. V was cut by 2 bases and J by 2 bases, with 7 bases left in between. CDR3 loop: CASSFEGNTGELFF. The CDR3 region has the DNA TGCGCCAGCAGCTTCGAAGGTAACACCGGGGAGCTGTTTTTT.

The rearrangement joins TRBV20-1 to TRBJ1-2; D unclear. CDR3 size: 11 residues. CDR1 is DFQATT, CDR2 SNEGSKA, per germline (reference sequence). V shed 3 bases and J shed 4 bases, with 6 bases lying between them. The CDR3 protein is CSASPVYGYTF. The CDR3 bases are TGCAGTGCTAGTCCCGTCTATGGCTACACCTTC.

The J gene is TRBJ2-1, the V gene TRBV28; TRBD2 aligns across 12 bases. CDR1 is MDHEN and CDR2 is SYDVKM in the germline V gene. CDR3 length: 17 amino acids. Unmatched junction bases numbered 13, after V lost 5 bases and J lost 8 bases. CDR3 nucleotide sequence: TGTGCCAGCAGTCGAACACTGACTAGCGGGAGTAGGTATGAGCAGTTCTTC. This translates into CASSRTLTSGSRYEQFF. Full variable domain (outside the CDR3, taken from reference TRBV28 and TRBJ2-1): DVKVTQSSRYLVKRTGEKVFLECVQDMDHENMFWYRQDPGLGLRLIYFSYDVKMKEKGDIPEGYSVSREKKERFSLILESASTNQTSMYLCASSRTLTSGSRYEQFFGPGTRLTVL.

Concerning this clonotype: Just one base apart from a much larger clone, this may be a read error. The chain carries TRBV20-1 and TRBJ2-4, with 14 bases fitting TRBD2. The J call may be in error: the DNA end matches TRBJ2-5 better. Germline lookup yields CDR1 DFQATT and CDR2 SNEGSKA (reference sequence). This CDR3 comprises 13 residues. This chain's CDR3 is CSATSGGAKTQYF. DNA for the CDR3: TGCAGCGCGACTAGCGGGGGGGCGAAGACCCAGTACTTC.

The V and J genes are TRBV2 and TRBJ2-7; TRBD1 aligns across 8 bases. Per the germline V gene, CDR1 is SNHLY and CDR2 is FYNNEI. Germline trimming cut 2 bases from V and 0 bases from J; bases unmatched to any gene: 6. The CDR3 contains 16 residues. CDR3 sequence (DNA): TGTGCCAGCAGTGAACCGGACAGGGCAAGCTCCTACGAGCAGTACTTC. It specifies CASSEPDRASSYEQYF.

This clonotype was recorded a few times. V usage is TRBV7-9 and J usage is TRBJ2-3, with 12 bases aligning to TRBD2. CDR3 size: 16 residues. Looked up from germline, CDR1 is SEHNR and CDR2 is FQNEAQ (reference sequence). The V gene end was trimmed by 4 bases and the J gene end by 3 bases; junction bases not matched to a gene: 5. CDR3 protein: CASSYGLAGSTDTQYF. CDR3 in DNA: TGTGCCAGCAGCTACGGACTAGCGGGAAGTACAGATACGCAGTATTTT. The full variable domain, completed using reference TRBV7-9 and TRBJ2-3, is DTGVSQNPRHKITKRGQNVTFRCDPISEHNRLYWYRQTLGQGPEFLTYFQNEAQLEKSRLLSDRFSAERPKGSFSTLEIQRTEQGDSAMYLCASSYGLAGSTDTQYFGPGTRLTVL.

The V gene is TRBV11-2, the J gene TRBJ2-3; D call uncertain. Per germline, CDR1 SGHAT and CDR2 FQNNGV. Trimming took off 1 base at V and 5 bases at J, with 10 bases between the two ends. The CDR3 covers 14 residues. CDR3 region: CASSLGLRIDTQYF. The DNA of the CDR3 is TGTGCCAGCAGCTTAGGTCTTAGGATAGATACGCAGTATTTT.

The DNA of the CDR3 is TGCAGTGCTAGAGTTGAGGGGGGTACGTACAATGAGCAGTACTTC. Its protein is CSARVEGGTYNEQYF. V usage is TRBV20-1 and J usage is TRBJ2-7; D tentatively fits TRBD1 or TRBD2 (6 bases each). CDR3 length: 15 residues. Between the trimmed V and J ends, which lost 1 base and 7 bases, there was a span of 20 bases. In germline, CDR1 is DFQATT, CDR2 SNEGSKA (reference sequence).

The chain employs TRBV5-1 and TRBJ2-5; 7 bases fit TRBD1. V shed 3 bases and J 2 bases; nucleotides not matched to a gene: 13. Germline assignment: CDR1 SGHRS and CDR2 YFSETQ. The length of the CDR3 is 17 residues. The DNA for the CDR3 is TGCGCCAGCAGCTCAGCTCGGGACAGCCCCGGGCAAGAGACCCAGTACTTC. This translates into CASSSARDSPGQETQYF.

The chain carries TRBV10-3 and TRBJ2-1; D not resolved. Germline CDR1 reads ENHRY; CDR2 reads SYGVKD. Trimming cost V 8 bases and J 9 bases, with 23 bases left between them. The CDR3 totals 15 residues. DNA for the CDR3: TGTGCCATCGCGACGCTTGGTGGGCTTTGGGGTGAGCAGTTCTTC. Encoded protein: CAIATLGGLWGEQFF.